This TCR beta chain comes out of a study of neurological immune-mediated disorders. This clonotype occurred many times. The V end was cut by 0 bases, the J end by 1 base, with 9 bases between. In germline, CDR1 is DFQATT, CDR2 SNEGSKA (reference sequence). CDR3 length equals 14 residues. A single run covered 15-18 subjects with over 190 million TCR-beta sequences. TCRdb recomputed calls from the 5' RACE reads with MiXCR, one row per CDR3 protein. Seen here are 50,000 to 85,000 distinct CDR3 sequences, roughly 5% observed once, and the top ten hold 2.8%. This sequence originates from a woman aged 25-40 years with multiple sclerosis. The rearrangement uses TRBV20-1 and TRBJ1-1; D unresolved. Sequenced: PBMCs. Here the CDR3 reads CSARDGIKNTEAFF. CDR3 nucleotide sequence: TGCAGTGCTAGAGATGGTATTAAGAACACTGAAGCTTTCTTT.